Here is one T cell receptor (beta chain) with its context. The target antigen is unknown. In germline, CDR1 is DFQATT, CDR2 SNEGSKA (reference sequence). Trimming pared 1 base from V and 8 bases from J, leaving 15 bases between. The CDR3 is 14 residues long. cDNA libraries for TCR beta contained unique molecular identifiers. From the PCR reads, TCRdb called clonotypes with MiXCR, one entry per CDR3 protein. The table records roughly 650,000 distinct CDR3 sequences, approximately 59% of them present only once. This record comes from a study of post-analysis software for immune sequencing data. Study-level results: Patients had higher frequencies than controls of roughly five TRBV segments, including TRBV5-6, TRBV5-1 and TRBV20-1.

The TCR was taken from a girl aged 2 to 10 with multiple sclerosis. The genes are TRBV20-1 and TRBJ2-1; no clear D gene. The sample consisted of blood. This CDR3 is CSARGVRGSHEQFF. CDR3 in DNA: TGCAGTGCTAGAGGGGTGCGCGGTTCCCATGAGCAGTTCTTC.